A selection of T cell receptor beta chains follows, all from one sample in a study of T cell changes during pregnancy in multiple sclerosis. Method: immunoSEQ multiplex PCR; TCRdb's copy keeps in-frame clones and lacks some. The table shows 35,000 to 40,000 clones, with 88% occurring only once. The starting material was CD4+ T cells from peripheral blood mononuclear cells, obtained before pregnancy. The receptors were sampled from a female donor with multiple sclerosis, enrolled in a pregnancy study. The CDR3 runs from the conserved cysteine through the conserved F or W. D genes are given only for firm matches. Clone size is not always given. Where it is, it says once, few, many or a class for expanded clones.

J: TRBJ2-2
size: NA
V: TRBV5-4
D: TRBD1
length: 17
CDR3: CASSFPPGQGFTGELFF
DNA: TGTGCCAGCAGCTTTCCACCGGGACAGGGGTTCACCGGGGAGCTGTTTTTT

J: TRBJ1-3
size: NA
V: TRBV18
D: TRBD1
length: 19
CDR3: CASSPFRDRVLSTGNTIYF
DNA: TGTGCCAGCTCACCGTTTCGGGACAGGGTCTTATCGACTGGAAACACCATATATTTT

J: TRBJ2-1
size: NA
V: TRBV5-5
D: NA
length: 15
CDR3: CASSLAGNSYNEQFF
DNA: TGTGCCAGCAGCTTGGCAGGGAACTCCTACAATGAGCAGTTCTTC

J: TRBJ2-1
size: NA
V: TRBV19
D: NA
length: 14
CDR3: CASSLSGALDEQFF
DNA: TGTGCCAGTAGTCTCTCAGGGGCGCTGGATGAGCAGTTCTTC

J: TRBJ2-7
size: NA
V: TRBV7-8
D: NA
length: 15
CDR3: CASSLRARGSYEQYF
DNA: TGTGCCAGCAGCCTCAGGGCAAGGGGGTCCTACGAGCAGTACTTC

J: TRBJ2-5
size: NA
V: TRBV7-9
D: TRBD1
length: 15
CDR3: CASSLGRGREETQYF
DNA: TGTGCCAGCAGCTTAGGCAGGGGGCGCGAGGAGACCCAGTACTTC

J: TRBJ2-2
size: NA
V: TRBV6-1
D: NA
length: 14
CDR3: CASPRTVNTGELFF
DNA: TGTGCCAGTCCACGGACAGTCAACACCGGGGAGCTGTTTTTT

J: TRBJ2-1
size: NA
V: TRBV11-2
D: NA
length: 15
CDR3: CASSLRASEYNEQFF
DNA: TGTGCCAGCAGCTTACGGGCTAGCGAGTACAATGAGCAGTTCTTC

J: TRBJ2-7
size: few
V: TRBV29-1
D: NA
length: 13
CDR3: CSVVTRNNYEQYF
DNA: TGCAGCGTTGTTACGCGGAATAACTACGAGCAGTACTTC

J: TRBJ2-1
size: NA
V: TRBV29-1
D: TRBD2
length: 14
CDR3: CSVESGSSYNEQFF
DNA: TGCAGCGTTGAAAGCGGGAGCTCCTACAATGAGCAGTTCTTC

J: TRBJ1-1
size: few
V: TRBV25-1
D: TRBD1
length: 14
CDR3: CASTESLMDRATFF
DNA: TGTGCCAGCACCGAATCTCTTATGGACAGGGCAACTTTCTTT

J: TRBJ1-5
size: NA
V: TRBV5-6
D: NA
length: 19
CDR3: CASSYRAAKTGKSNQPQHF
DNA: TGTGCCAGCAGCTACCGAGCGGCCAAAACAGGGAAGAGCAATCAGCCCCAGCATTTT

J: TRBJ2-7
size: NA
V: TRBV28
D: NA
length: 12
CDR3: CASSSSNYEQYF
DNA: TGTGCCAGCAGTAGCTCCAACTACGAGCAGTACTTC

J: TRBJ2-1
size: NA
V: TRBV28
D: NA
length: 12
CDR3: CASSQLWDEQFF
DNA: TGTGCCAGCAGTCAACTATGGGATGAGCAGTTCTTC

J: TRBJ2-6
size: NA
V: TRBV30
D: NA
length: 14
CDR3: CACLRGSGANVLTF
DNA: TGTGCCTGCCTCAGGGGCTCTGGGGCCAACGTCCTGACTTTC

J: TRBJ1-5
size: once
V: TRBV7-2
D: TRBD1
length: 17
CDR3: CASSLQQGAMGNQPQHF
DNA: TGTGCCAGCAGCCTACAACAGGGGGCGATGGGCAATCAGCCCCAGCATTTT

J: TRBJ2-1
size: NA
V: TRBV7-2
D: TRBD2
length: 19
CDR3: CASSRPIKTSGSSYNEQFF
DNA: TGTGCCAGCAGCCGCCCGATAAAGACTAGCGGGAGTTCGTACAATGAGCAGTTCTTC

J: TRBJ2-7
size: NA
V: TRBV27
D: NA
length: 15
CDR3: CASSSPGTQGREQYF
DNA: TGTGCCAGCAGTTCACCCGGGACACAAGGTCGCGAGCAGTACTTC

J: TRBJ2-7
size: NA
V: TRBV5-6
D: NA
length: 13
CDR3: CASSSTFSYEQYF
DNA: TGTGCCAGCAGCTCCACATTCTCCTACGAGCAGTACTTC

J: TRBJ2-1
size: NA
V: TRBV9
D: TRBD1
length: 17
CDR3: CASSTTGGLALGDEQFF
DNA: TGTGCCAGCAGCACGACAGGGGGCCTTGCGTTGGGCGATGAGCAGTTCTTC

J: TRBJ2-1
size: once
V: TRBV30
D: NA
length: 13
CDR3: CAWEPLSGNEQFF
DNA: TGTGCCTGGGAACCACTGTCGGGGAATGAGCAGTTCTTC

J: TRBJ1-1
size: NA
V: TRBV7-9
D: NA
length: 13
CDR3: CASSSQPTTEAFF
DNA: TGTGCCAGCAGCTCCCAACCGACTACTGAAGCTTTCTTT

J: TRBJ2-3
size: NA
V: TRBV30
D: TRBD2
length: 15
CDR3: CAWSVRGSPTDTQYF
DNA: TGTGCCTGGAGTGTACGCGGGAGCCCCACAGATACGCAGTATTTT

J: TRBJ2-3
size: NA
V: TRBV6-6
D: TRBD2
length: 16
CDR3: CASTPGTSGLPDTQYF
DNA: TGTGCCAGCACCCCAGGGACTAGCGGACTTCCAGATACGCAGTATTTT

J: TRBJ1-1
size: NA
V: TRBV27
D: NA
length: 13
CDR3: CASSFLRNTEAFF
DNA: TGTGCCAGCAGTTTCTTGAGGAACACTGAAGCTTTCTTT

J: TRBJ1-2
size: NA
V: TRBV5-5
D: NA
length: 13
CDR3: CASSPDGVYGYTF
DNA: TGTGCCAGCAGCCCAGACGGAGTCTATGGCTACACCTTC

J: TRBJ2-7
size: NA
V: TRBV28
D: TRBD1
length: 14
CDR3: CASELGTAYYEQYF
DNA: TGTGCCAGTGAACTGGGGACAGCATACTACGAGCAGTACTTC

J: TRBJ2-2
size: NA
V: TRBV6-1
D: TRBD2
length: 16
CDR3: CASSALAGGYTGELFF
DNA: TGTGCCAGCAGTGCCCTAGCGGGAGGGTACACCGGGGAGCTGTTTTTT

J: TRBJ2-3
size: NA
V: TRBV5-1
D: NA
length: 15
CDR3: CASSLEAGKTDTQYF
DNA: TGCGCCAGCAGCTTGGAGGCGGGAAAGACAGATACGCAGTATTTT

J: TRBJ2-2
size: NA
V: TRBV6-5
D: NA
length: 14
CDR3: CASSTGTWVGELFF
DNA: TGTGCCAGCAGTACTGGGACATGGGTCGGGGAGCTGTTTTTT

J: TRBJ2-1
size: NA
V: TRBV5-1
D: TRBD2
length: 15
CDR3: CASSLEGLEYNEQFF
DNA: TGCGCCAGCAGCTTGGAGGGACTAGAATACAATGAGCAGTTCTTC

J: TRBJ2-3
size: NA
V: TRBV7-9
D: TRBD2
length: 15
CDR3: CASSSAASGFDTQYF
DNA: TGTGCCAGCAGCTCCGCGGCTAGCGGGTTTGATACGCAGTATTTT

J: TRBJ2-1
size: NA
V: TRBV6-1
D: TRBD1
length: 13
CDR3: CASSGQGAKEQFF
DNA: TGTGCCAGTTCGGGACAGGGGGCGAAAGAGCAGTTCTTC

J: TRBJ1-4
size: medium-sized
V: TRBV30
D: NA
length: 12
CDR3: CAWSVLKEKLFF
DNA: TGTGCCTGGAGTGTACTGAAAGAAAAACTGTTTTTT

J: TRBJ2-2
size: NA
V: TRBV7-9
D: TRBD1
length: 16
CDR3: CASSPRTGGYTGELFF
DNA: TGTGCCAGCAGCCCGAGGACAGGGGGCTACACCGGGGAGCTGTTTTTT

J: TRBJ1-2
size: NA
V: TRBV5-1
D: NA
length: 13
CDR3: CASSFGGAWGYTF
DNA: TGCGCCAGCAGCTTTGGGGGGGCGTGGGGCTACACCTTC

J: TRBJ2-7
size: NA
V: TRBV11-3
D: NA
length: 12
CDR3: CASGGDTYEQYF
DNA: TGTGCCAGCGGAGGGGATACCTACGAGCAGTACTTC

J: TRBJ2-5
size: NA
V: TRBV28
D: NA
length: 14
CDR3: CASRIAGNQETQYF
DNA: TGTGCCAGTCGAATTGCCGGGAACCAAGAGACCCAGTACTTC

J: TRBJ2-7
size: NA
V: TRBV19
D: TRBD1
length: 15
CDR3: CASSGRQGFRGEQYF
DNA: TGTGCCAGTAGTGGACGACAGGGGTTCCGTGGCGAGCAGTACTTC

J: TRBJ2-3
size: NA
V: TRBV6-1
D: NA
length: 14
CDR3: CAGSGTASTDTQYF
DNA: TGTGCCGGTTCCGGGACTGCTAGCACAGATACGCAGTATTTT

J: TRBJ2-1
size: NA
V: TRBV9
D: TRBD2
length: 12
CDR3: CASSVVAGGPFF
DNA: TGTGCCAGCAGCGTAGTGGCGGGAGGGCCGTTCTTC

J: TRBJ2-2
size: NA
V: TRBV5-1
D: NA
length: 17
CDR3: CASSLVPSGPNTGELFF
DNA: TGCGCCAGCAGCTTGGTGCCCTCAGGGCCGAACACCGGGGAGCTGTTTTTT

J: TRBJ1-2
size: NA
V: TRBV4-3
D: NA
length: 14
CDR3: CASSQEARVYGYTF
DNA: TGCGCCAGCAGCCAAGAAGCCCGAGTCTATGGCTACACCTTC

J: TRBJ1-4
size: NA
V: TRBV28
D: NA
length: 15
CDR3: CASKNGGDPNEKLFF
DNA: TGTGCCAGCAAAAATGGCGGCGATCCTAATGAAAAACTGTTTTTT

J: TRBJ2-2
size: NA
V: TRBV9
D: NA
length: 15
CDR3: CASSPRPARTGELFF
DNA: TGTGCCAGCAGCCCGCGCCCCGCGAGGACCGGGGAGCTGTTTTTT

J: TRBJ2-1
size: once
V: TRBV12-5
D: TRBD2
length: 13
CDR3: CASGLAGVNEQFF
DNA: TGTGCTAGTGGGCTAGCGGGAGTCAATGAGCAGTTCTTC

J: TRBJ2-1
size: NA
V: TRBV7-9
D: TRBD2
length: 17
CDR3: CASSRTSGQNFYNEQFF
DNA: TGTGCCAGCAGCAGGACTAGCGGACAAAATTTTTACAATGAGCAGTTCTTC

J: TRBJ1-4
size: NA
V: TRBV28
D: NA
length: 15
CDR3: CASSSPGATNEKLFF
DNA: TGTGCCAGCAGTTCTCCAGGTGCAACTAATGAAAAACTGTTTTTT